This T cell receptor beta chain appears in the sequencing data of a study of shared clonotypes between healthy human individuals. This table comes from immunoSEQ multiplex PCR, and its TCRdb copy is limited to in-frame clones, with some not included. The data contain more than 2 million clones, about 94% of them singletons. This CDR3 is 14 amino acids long. Germline V gives CDR1 SGHRS, CDR2 YFSETQ. The naive CD8 population came from CD45RO-negative cells selected for CCR7, without terminally differentiated effector memory CD45RA+ cells. For this clone: At one end the junction does not follow the germline gene, possibly because of a read error.

The chain joins TRBV5-1 to TRBJ2-3; tentatively, D is TRBD2 (5 bases). The specimen was naive CD8+ T cells from PBMCs. This receptor was identified in a man aged 18 to 35 in good health. Some clones in this sample may be carry-over from other donors' samples. The chain's CDR3 is CAGSLGDTTDTQYF. CDR3 nucleotides: TGCGCCGGCAGCTTGGGAGACACAACAGATACGCAGTATTTT.